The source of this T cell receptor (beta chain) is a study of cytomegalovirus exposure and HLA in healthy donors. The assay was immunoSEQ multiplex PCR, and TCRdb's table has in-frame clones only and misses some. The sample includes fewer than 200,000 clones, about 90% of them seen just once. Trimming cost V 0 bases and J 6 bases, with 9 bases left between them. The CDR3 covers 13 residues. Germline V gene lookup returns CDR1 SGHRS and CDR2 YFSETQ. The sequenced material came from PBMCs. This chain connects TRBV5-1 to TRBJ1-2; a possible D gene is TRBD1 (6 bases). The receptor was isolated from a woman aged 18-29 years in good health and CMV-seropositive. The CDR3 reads CASSLGYRDGYTF. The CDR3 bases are TGCGCCAGCAGCTTGGGCTACAGGGATGGCTACACCTTC.